The clone carrying this TCR beta chain was detected ten times or more. Its specificity is not known. Germline loops: CDR1 MDHEN, CDR2 SYDVKM. V gave up 5 bases and J gave up 4 bases; unmatched junction bases: 8. This CDR3 is built from 15 residues. The data originate from a study of Graves' ophthalmopathy and Graves' hyperthyroidism. The study's findings and limits: The authors also found most expanded thyroid clonotypes above 0.001 frequency in blood. The model flagged ophthalmopathy progression at approximately 66% sensitivity and around 77% specificity.

The study amplified TCR beta CDR3 regions using RNA transcripts. First-round RT-PCR with HTBI primers preceded a second-round multiplex PCR. Via MiXCR, TCRdb re-called the multiplex PCR reads, giving one row per CDR3 protein. The data contain some 200,000 distinct CDR3 sequences, 25% to 30% of them singletons. Lactation, pregnancy, uncontrolled infections and other autoimmune diseases were all grounds for excluding patients. Fresh peripheral blood, 10 ml, was the PBMC source. The sequence was obtained from a man aged 45 to 65 with Graves' ophthalmopathy. The chain recombines TRBV28 with TRBJ2-3; 8 bases are a match to TRBD2. Source material: peripheral blood. The CDR3 reads CASSTAGVPSDTQYF. The CDR3 DNA is TGTGCCAGCAGTACAGCGGGAGTCCCCTCAGATACGCAGTATTTT.